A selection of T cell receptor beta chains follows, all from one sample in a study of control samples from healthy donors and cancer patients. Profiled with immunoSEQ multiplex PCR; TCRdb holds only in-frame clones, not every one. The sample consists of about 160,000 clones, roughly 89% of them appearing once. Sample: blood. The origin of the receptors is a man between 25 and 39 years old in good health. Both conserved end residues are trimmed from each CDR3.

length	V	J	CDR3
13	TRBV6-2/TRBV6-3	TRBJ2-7	ASSLPGQGNYEQY
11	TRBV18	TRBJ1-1	ASSWGGGPEAF
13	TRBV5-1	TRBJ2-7	ASSPVGRRIDEQY
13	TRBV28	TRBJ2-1	ASSHLSGSLNEQF
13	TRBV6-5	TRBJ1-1	ASRIGEIQNTEAF
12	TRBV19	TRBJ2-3	ASNSRGYTDTQY
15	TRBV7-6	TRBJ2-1	ASSLMVLGPIDNEQF
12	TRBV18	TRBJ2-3	ASSGLAEADTQY
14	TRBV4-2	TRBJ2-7	ASSQDSGAGVYEQY
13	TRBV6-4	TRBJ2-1	ASSDGAKNANEQF
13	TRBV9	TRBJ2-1	ASSVAGGSWDEQF
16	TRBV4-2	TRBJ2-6	ASSPGLAGGAGANVLT
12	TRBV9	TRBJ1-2	ASSVISLPYGYT
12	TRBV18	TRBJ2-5	ASRGPGGKETQY
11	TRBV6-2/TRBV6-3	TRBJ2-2	ASSLSYTGELF
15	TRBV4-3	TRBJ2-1	ASSQVPRGTNDNEQF
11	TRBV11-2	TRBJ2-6	ASSLPGVNVLT
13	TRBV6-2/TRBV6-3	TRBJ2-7	ASSTTSGRSYEQY
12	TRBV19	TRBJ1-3	ASKAAPSGNTIY
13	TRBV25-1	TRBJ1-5	ASSRGGQHNQPQH
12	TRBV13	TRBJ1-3	ASSLGQGDNTIY
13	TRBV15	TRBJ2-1	ATSRDRGQHNEQF
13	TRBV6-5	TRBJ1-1	ASSSTGLGNTEAF
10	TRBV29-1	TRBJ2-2	SAGDSTGELF
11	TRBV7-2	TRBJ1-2	ASWGAGRRGYT
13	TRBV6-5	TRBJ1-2	ASSYSTTVERGYT
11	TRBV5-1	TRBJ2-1	ASRVTSAGEQF
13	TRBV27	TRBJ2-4	ASSENRLAKNIQY
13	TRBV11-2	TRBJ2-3	ASSLVQQRADTQY
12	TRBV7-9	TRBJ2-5	ASSLAFDRETQY
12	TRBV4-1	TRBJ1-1	ASMVGPMNTEAF
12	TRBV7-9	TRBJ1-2	ASSNSEANYGYT
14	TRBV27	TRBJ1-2	ASSPRGTGANYGYT
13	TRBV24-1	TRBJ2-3	ATSDPGSRTDTQY
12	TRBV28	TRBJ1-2	ASSLGYRGYGYT
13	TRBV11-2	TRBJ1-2	ASSLDEQGDYGYT
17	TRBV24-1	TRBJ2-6	ATGEGTSGRYSGANVLT
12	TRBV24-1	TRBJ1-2	ATSDPPDRYGYT
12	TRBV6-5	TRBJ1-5	ASSSSRGNQPQH
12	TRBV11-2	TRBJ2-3	ASSLHTERDTQY
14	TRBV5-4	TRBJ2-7	ASSLDAQGGSYEQY
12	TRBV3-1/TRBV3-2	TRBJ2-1	ASSPQVGRAEQF
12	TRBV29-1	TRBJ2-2	SVAFILNTGELF
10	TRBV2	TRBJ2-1	ASSEKGREQF
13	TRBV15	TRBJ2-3	ATSPGQPNTDTQY
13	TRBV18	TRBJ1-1	ASSPPYGTATQAF
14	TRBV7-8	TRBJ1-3	ASSLGGGRSGNTIY
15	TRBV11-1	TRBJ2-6	ASSLAPTGGGANVLT
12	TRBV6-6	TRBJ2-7	ASSYGDKFYEQY
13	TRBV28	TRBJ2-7	ASAFFGTATHEQY
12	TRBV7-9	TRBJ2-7	ASSQSGASYEQY
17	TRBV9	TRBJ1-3	ASSVNPPTSQLSGNTIY
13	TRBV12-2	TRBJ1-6	ASHWTGGHNSPLH
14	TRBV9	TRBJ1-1	ASSVISRGVNTEAF
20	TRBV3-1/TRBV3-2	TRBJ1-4	ASSQEISPKNRNSQGGEKLF
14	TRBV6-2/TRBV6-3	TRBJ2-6	ASSYPLSSGANVLT
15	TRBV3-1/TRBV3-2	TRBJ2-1	ASSSRTSGESYNEQF
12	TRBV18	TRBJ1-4	ASSPDRGNEKLF
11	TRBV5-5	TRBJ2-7	ASSLETGRGQY